These T cell receptor beta chains were read from a single sample in a study of CD8 T cells in ankylosing spondylitis. TCRdb reanalysed the 5' RACE reads using MiXCR and keeps one entry per CDR3 protein. The sample yields 130,000 or so distinct CDR3 sequences, roughly 18% seen once. The sample consisted of blood, either unsorted or a sorted T cell fraction (not recorded which). The receptors originated from a male donor with ankylosing spondylitis. CDR3s leave out the opening cysteine and the closing phenylalanine or tryptophan. The order of the fields is J gene, clone size, V gene, CDR3 protein. Some rows have no size entry. The others give once, few or many, or a class for an expanded clone.

>TRBJ2-7|few|TRBV29-1
SVETKEYEQY
>TRBJ2-7|-|TRBV28
ASSGTAYYEQY
>TRBJ2-2|-|TRBV6-4
ASSDSGEHTGELF
>TRBJ2-7|few|TRBV25-1
ASRDDGAYEQY
>TRBJ2-7|few|TRBV19
ARSGQGNSYEQY
>TRBJ2-5|few|TRBV21-1
ASSPCFEGGETQY
>TRBJ2-5|-|TRBV7-9
ASSQRAGQETQY
>TRBJ1-3|-|TRBV25-1
ASSEWGGRDSGNTIY
>TRBJ1-1|-|TRBV27
ASTISGADTEAF
>TRBJ2-7|-|TRBV28
ASRQTGSYEQY
>TRBJ2-1|once|TRBV20-1
SARLGNVLENEQF
>TRBJ1-6|few|TRBV5-1
ASSLDSPQAYSPLH
>TRBJ1-4|few|TRBV12-3/TRBV12-4
ASSPTMARRLF
>TRBJ1-2|few|TRBV29-1
IVGDHDYGYT
>TRBJ2-4|-|TRBV4-1
ASSQQTVAAKNIQY
>TRBJ1-2|-|TRBV29-1
SVGGGETSNYGYT
>TRBJ2-7|-|TRBV20-1
SAGGQTAAFEQY
>TRBJ2-5|few|TRBV9
ASSSSGRAQETQY
>TRBJ1-1|-|TRBV5-6
ASSSGDSEAF
>TRBJ2-1|-|TRBV7-2
ASSLVAGETYNEQF
>TRBJ2-7|few|TRBV7-9
ASSLAASGRYEQY
>TRBJ2-7|many|TRBV27
ASSPRGPDGIYEQY
>TRBJ2-3|many|TRBV12-5
ASAGLGTLNTDTQY
>TRBJ2-7|-|TRBV15
ATSRDRDEQY
>TRBJ1-5|-|TRBV4-1
ASSQDALGNQPQH
>TRBJ2-7|-|TRBV6-1
ASSEGVRALTLAYEQY
>TRBJ1-1|few|TRBV6-2/TRBV6-3
ASSSLTRNTEAF
>TRBJ2-5|-|TRBV20-1
SARDAPRRPQETQY
>TRBJ2-2|-|TRBV25-1
ASRRDHGERGTGELF
>TRBJ2-7|-|TRBV27
ASSLTSGSPYEQY
>TRBJ2-1|few|TRBV27
ASSQGLAGIEQF
>TRBJ2-7|many|TRBV10-3
AISEPTRDDYEQY
>TRBJ2-7|medium-sized|TRBV5-1
ASSFDFKPYEQY
>TRBJ2-1|-|TRBV25-1
ASIRGHEQF
>TRBJ2-7|few|TRBV10-2
ASAIAGVEQY
>TRBJ2-1|-|TRBV5-1
ATGGTGAFNEQF
>TRBJ2-5|-|TRBV9
ASSVFGQSQETQY
>TRBJ1-3|-|TRBV27
ASSLSKGVGNTIY
>TRBJ2-7|few|TRBV7-9
ASSFTDNYEQY
>TRBJ1-3|few|TRBV12-3/TRBV12-4
ASSLSPSGNTIY
>TRBJ1-2|-|TRBV6-1
ASSEALTGTNYGYT
>TRBJ2-2|-|TRBV6-5
ASSSGRGVTGELF
>TRBJ2-1|-|TRBV12-3/TRBV12-4
ASRTGNNEQF
>TRBJ1-1|-|TRBV12-3/TRBV12-4
ASSLGGAGNTEAF